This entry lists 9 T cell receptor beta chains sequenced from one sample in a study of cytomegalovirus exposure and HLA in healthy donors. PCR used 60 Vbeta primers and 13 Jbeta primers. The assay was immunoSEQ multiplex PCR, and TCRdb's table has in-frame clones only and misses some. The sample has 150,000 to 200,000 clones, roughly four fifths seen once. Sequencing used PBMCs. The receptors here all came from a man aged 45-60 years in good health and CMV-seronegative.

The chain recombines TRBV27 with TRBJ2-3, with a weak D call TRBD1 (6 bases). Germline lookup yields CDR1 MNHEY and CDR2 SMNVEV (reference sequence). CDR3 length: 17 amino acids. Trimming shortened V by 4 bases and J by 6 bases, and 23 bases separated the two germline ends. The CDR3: CASSSPWGLVTLDTQYF. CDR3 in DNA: TGTGCCAGCAGTTCCCCCTGGGGGCTAGTTACATTGGATACGCAGTATTTT.

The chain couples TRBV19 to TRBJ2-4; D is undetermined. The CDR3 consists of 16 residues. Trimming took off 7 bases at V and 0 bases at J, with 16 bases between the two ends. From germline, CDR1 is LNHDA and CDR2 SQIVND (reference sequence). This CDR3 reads CASTNGQELAKNIQYF. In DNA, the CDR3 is TGTGCCAGTACCAATGGGCAGGAACTAGCCAAAAACATTCAGTACTTC.

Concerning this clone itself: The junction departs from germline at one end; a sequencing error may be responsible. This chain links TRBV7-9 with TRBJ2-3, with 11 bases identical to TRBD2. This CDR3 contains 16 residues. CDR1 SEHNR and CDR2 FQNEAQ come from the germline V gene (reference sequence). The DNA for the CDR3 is TGTTCCAGCAGCCCTACTAGCGGGAGAATCACAGATACGCAGTATTTT. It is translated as CSSSPTSGRITDTQYF. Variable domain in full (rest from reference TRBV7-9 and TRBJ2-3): DTGVSQNPRHKITKRGQNVTFRCDPISEHNRLYWYRQTLGQGPEFLTYFQNEAQLEKSRLLSDRFSAERPKGSFSTLEIQRTEQGDSAMYLCSSSPTSGRITDTQYFGPGTRLTVL.

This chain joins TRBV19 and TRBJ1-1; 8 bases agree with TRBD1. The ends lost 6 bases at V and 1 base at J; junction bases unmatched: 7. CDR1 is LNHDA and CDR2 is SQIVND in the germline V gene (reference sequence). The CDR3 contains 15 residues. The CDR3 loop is CASRMDRAQNTEAFF. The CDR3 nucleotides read TGTGCCAGTAGAATGGACAGGGCCCAGAACACTGAAGCTTTCTTT.

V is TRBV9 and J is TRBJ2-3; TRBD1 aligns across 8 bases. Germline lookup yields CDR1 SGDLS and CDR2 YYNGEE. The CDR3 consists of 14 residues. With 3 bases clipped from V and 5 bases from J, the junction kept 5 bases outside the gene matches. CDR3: CASSGYRGVDTQYF. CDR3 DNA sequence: TGTGCCAGCAGCGGGTACAGGGGGGTAGATACGCAGTATTTT.

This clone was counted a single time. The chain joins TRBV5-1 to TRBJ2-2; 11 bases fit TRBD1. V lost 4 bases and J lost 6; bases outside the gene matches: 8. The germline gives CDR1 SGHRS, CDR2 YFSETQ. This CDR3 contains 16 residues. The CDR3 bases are TGCGCCAGCAGCGCGGGCTCGGGACAGGGGGCCGGGGAGCTGTTTTTT. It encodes CASSAGSGQGAGELFF.

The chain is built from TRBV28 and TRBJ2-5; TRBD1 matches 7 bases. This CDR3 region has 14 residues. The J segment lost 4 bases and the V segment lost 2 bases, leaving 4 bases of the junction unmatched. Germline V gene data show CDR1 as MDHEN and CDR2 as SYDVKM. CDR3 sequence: CASSLVGQRETQYF. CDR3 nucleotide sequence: TGTGCCAGCAGTTTAGTGGGACAGAGAGAGACCCAGTACTTC.

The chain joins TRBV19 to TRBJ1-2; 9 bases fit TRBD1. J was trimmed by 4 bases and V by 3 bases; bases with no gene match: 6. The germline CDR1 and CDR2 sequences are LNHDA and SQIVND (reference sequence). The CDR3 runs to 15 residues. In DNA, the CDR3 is TGTGCCAGTAGTATCCGGGACAGGGCTCTCTATGGCTACACCTTC. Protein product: CASSIRDRALYGYTF.

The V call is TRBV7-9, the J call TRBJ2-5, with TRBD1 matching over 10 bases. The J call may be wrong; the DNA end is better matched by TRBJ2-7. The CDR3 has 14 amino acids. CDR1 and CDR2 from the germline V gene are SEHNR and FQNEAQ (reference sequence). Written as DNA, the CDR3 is TGTGCCAGCAGCCCTGGGACAGGGGTGTACGAGCAGTACTTC. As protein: CASSPGTGVYEQYF.